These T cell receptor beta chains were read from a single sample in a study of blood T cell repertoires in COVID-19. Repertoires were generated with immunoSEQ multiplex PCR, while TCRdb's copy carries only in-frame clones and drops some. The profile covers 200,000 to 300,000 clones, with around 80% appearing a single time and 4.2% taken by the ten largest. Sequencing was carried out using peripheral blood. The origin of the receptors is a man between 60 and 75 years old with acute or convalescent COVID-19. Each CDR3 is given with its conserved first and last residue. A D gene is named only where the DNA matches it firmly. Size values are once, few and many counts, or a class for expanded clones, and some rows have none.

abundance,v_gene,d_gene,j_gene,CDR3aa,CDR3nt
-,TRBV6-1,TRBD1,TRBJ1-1,CASSDLGQGAGEAFF,TGTGCCAGCAGTGACCTAGGACAGGGGGCCGGTGAAGCTTTCTTT
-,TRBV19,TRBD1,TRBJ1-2,CASSPGQGTNGYTF,TGTGCCAGTAGTCCAGGACAGGGGACTAATGGCTACACCTTC
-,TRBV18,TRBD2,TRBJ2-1,CASSPRWGLAHNEQFF,TGTGCCAGCTCACCACGATGGGGACTAGCACACAATGAGCAGTTCTTC
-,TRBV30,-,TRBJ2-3,CACLRTSTDTQYF,TGTGCCTGCCTCAGGACTAGCACAGATACGCAGTATTTT
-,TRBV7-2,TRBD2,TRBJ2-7,CASSASGEPIYEQYF,TGTGCCAGCAGTGCGAGCGGGGAGCCGATCTACGAGCAGTACTTC
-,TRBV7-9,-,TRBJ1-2,CASSFRQGSYGYTF,TGTGCCAGCAGCTTTCGGCAGGGTTCCTATGGCTACACCTTC
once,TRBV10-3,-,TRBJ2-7,CAIRSPEQGTYEQYF,TGTGCCATCAGATCCCCGGAACAGGGTACCTACGAGCAGTACTTC
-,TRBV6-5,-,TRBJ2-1,CASSYLVSNEQFF,TGTGCCAGCAGTTACCTAGTCAGCAATGAGCAGTTCTTC
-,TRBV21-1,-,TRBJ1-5,CASSKALRGDQPQHF,TGTGCCAGCAGCAAAGCGCTTCGGGGAGATCAGCCCCAGCATTTT
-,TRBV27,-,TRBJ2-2,CASSLGPGPNTGELFF,TGTGCCAGCAGCCTGGGGCCGGGCCCGAACACCGGGGAGCTGTTTTTT
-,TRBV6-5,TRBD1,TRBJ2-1,CASSSLAGGYNEQFF,TGTGCCAGCAGCTCCCTCGCAGGGGGTTACAATGAGCAGTTCTTC
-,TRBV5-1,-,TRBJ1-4,CASSLGRATGDEKLFF,TGCGCCAGCAGCTTGGGACGGGCCACGGGGGATGAAAAACTGTTTTTT
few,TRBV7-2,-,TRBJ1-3,CASRPEVWGLSGNTIYF,TGTGCCAGCAGACCCGAAGTCTGGGGGCTCTCTGGAAACACCATATATTTT
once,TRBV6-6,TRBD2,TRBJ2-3,CASTSGGTDTQYF,TGTGCCAGCACTAGCGGGGGGACAGATACGCAGTATTTT
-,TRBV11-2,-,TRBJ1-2,CASSLVGAYGYGYTF,TGTGCCAGCAGCCTAGTAGGCGCATACGGGTATGGCTACACCTTC
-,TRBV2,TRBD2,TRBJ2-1,CASNKERGGYNEQFF,TGTGCCAGCAATAAAGAGCGGGGGGGTTACAATGAGCAGTTCTTC
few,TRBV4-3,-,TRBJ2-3,CASSQDEGSGGSTDTQYF,TGCGCCAGCAGCCAAGATGAAGGGAGCGGAGGTAGCACAGATACGCAGTATTTT
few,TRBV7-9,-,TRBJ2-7,CASTDFGGPYEQYF,TGTGCCAGCACCGATTTCGGAGGCCCCTACGAGCAGTACTTC
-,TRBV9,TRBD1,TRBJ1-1,CASSDRGNTEAFF,TGTGCCAGCAGCGACAGGGGGAACACTGAAGCTTTCTTT
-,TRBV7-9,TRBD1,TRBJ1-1,CASSLAASRGLTEAFF,TGTGCCAGCAGCTTAGCCGCGTCCAGGGGGCTCACTGAAGCTTTCTTT
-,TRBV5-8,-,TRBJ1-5,CASSLLSRAQHF,TGTGCCAGCAGCTTGTTAAGCAGGGCCCAGCATTTT
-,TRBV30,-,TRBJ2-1,CAWSGSNRDLYNEQFF,TGTGCCTGGAGTGGCAGCAACAGGGACCTCTACAATGAGCAGTTCTTC